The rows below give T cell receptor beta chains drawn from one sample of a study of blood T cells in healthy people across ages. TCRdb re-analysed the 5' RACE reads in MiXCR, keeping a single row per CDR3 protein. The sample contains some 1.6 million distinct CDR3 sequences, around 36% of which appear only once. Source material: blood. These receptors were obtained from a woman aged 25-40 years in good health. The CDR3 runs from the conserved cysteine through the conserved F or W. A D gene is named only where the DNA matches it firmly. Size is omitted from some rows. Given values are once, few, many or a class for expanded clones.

CASSQMELAGPVSEQFF	TGCGCCAGCAGCCAAATGGAACTAGCGGGGCCTGTGTCTGAGCAGTTCTTC	few	TRBV4-1	TRBJ2-1	TRBD2
CASGQGTGVQETQYF	TGTGCCAGCGGCCAAGGGACAGGCGTCCAAGAGACCCAGTACTTC	.	TRBV3-1	TRBJ2-5	TRBD1
CASSPWTGVGANVLTF	TGTGCCAGCAGCCCGTGGACAGGGGTCGGGGCCAACGTCCTGACTTTC	few	TRBV7-2	TRBJ2-6	TRBD1
CASSPHAQSRDEQFF	TGTGCCAGCAGCCCCCACGCGCAAAGTAGGGATGAGCAGTTCTTC	few	TRBV7-3	TRBJ2-1	.
CASSGQGADTQYF	TGTGCCAGCTCCGGGCAGGGCGCAGATACGCAGTATTTT	few	TRBV7-9	TRBJ2-3	.
CATSGETGGWSLKRNQPQHF	TGTGCCACCAGCGGCGAGACAGGGGGCTGGAGCTTGAAGCGCAATCAGCCCCAGCATTTT	.	TRBV15	TRBJ1-5	TRBD1
CATSLRDRVNIQYF	TGTGCCACCAGCCTCCGGGACAGGGTTAACATTCAGTACTTC	.	TRBV15	TRBJ2-4	TRBD1
CASSLWAAPGGNGQFF	TGTGCCAGCAGCTTATGGGCGGCCCCTGGGGGGAATGGGCAGTTCTTC	.	TRBV7-8	TRBJ2-1	.
CASSLDRGTSVSYEQYF	TGTGCCAGCAGCTTAGATAGGGGGACTAGCGTCTCCTACGAGCAGTACTTC	.	TRBV11-2	TRBJ2-7	TRBD2
CSAKTDRGSGTQYF	TGCAGTGCTAAAACGGACAGGGGGAGTGGGACCCAGTACTTC	.	TRBV20-1	TRBJ2-5	TRBD1
CASSEFGEIYEQYF	TGTGCCAGCAGTGAATTCGGGGAAATCTACGAGCAGTACTTC	.	TRBV6-1	TRBJ2-7	.
CASSTQGAPSEKLFF	TGCGCCAGCAGCACACAGGGTGCCCCTAGTGAAAAACTGTTTTTT	few	TRBV4-1	TRBJ1-4	.
CSVDSFSSTDTQYF	TGCAGCGTTGACAGTTTCTCCAGCACAGATACGCAGTATTTT	many	TRBV29-1	TRBJ2-3	.
CASSYTGLYNEQFF	TGTGCCAGCAGTTACACAGGGCTTTACAATGAGCAGTTCTTC	few	TRBV6-2/TRBV6-3	TRBJ2-1	.
CSVGVTVQETQYF	TGCAGCGTTGGGGTGACAGTCCAAGAGACCCAGTACTTC	many	TRBV29-1	TRBJ2-5	.
CASSLPSVSSYEQYF	TGTGCCAGCAGTTTACCGAGCGTGAGCTCCTACGAGCAGTACTTC	few	TRBV12-3/TRBV12-4	TRBJ2-7	.
CASSLLPSGRSDTQYF	TGTGCCAGCAGCCTCCTCCCTAGCGGGAGATCAGATACGCAGTATTTT	.	TRBV3-1	TRBJ2-3	TRBD2
CASSQRFQYSTYEQYF	TGTGCCAGCAGCCAACGTTTTCAGTATAGTACCTACGAGCAGTACTTC	.	TRBV14	TRBJ2-7	.
CASSLGQGEGLEVAFF	TGCGCCAGCAGCTTGGGGCAGGGAGAAGGTCTTGAGGTAGCTTTCTTT	.	TRBV5-1	TRBJ1-1	.
CASSLHERPYEQYF	TGTGCCAGCAGCTTGCATGAGCGGCCCTACGAGCAGTACTTC	few	TRBV12-3/TRBV12-4	TRBJ2-7	.
CALERGHEQYF	TGTGCCTTAGAAAGGGGTCACGAGCAGTACTTC	few	TRBV30	TRBJ2-7	.
CASSFDSSTDTQYF	TGCGCCAGCAGCTTTGACAGCTCGACAGATACGCAGTATTTT	many	TRBV7-2	TRBJ2-3	.
CSARPRVGNYGYTF	TGCAGTGCTAGACCCAGGGTAGGAAACTATGGCTACACCTTC	few	TRBV20-1	TRBJ1-2	.
CASSISGRAGNEQFF	TGTGCCAGCAGCATAAGCGGGAGGGCCGGTAATGAGCAGTTCTTC	.	TRBV7-9	TRBJ2-1	TRBD2
CASSLVGGVGETDTQYF	TGTGCCAGCAGCTTAGTTGGTGGAGTGGGAGAAACAGATACGCAGTATTTT	.	TRBV13	TRBJ2-3	.
CASSPTPGTAYEQYF	TGTGCCAGCAGCCCCACACCAGGGACAGCCTACGAGCAGTACTTC	.	TRBV7-9	TRBJ2-7	TRBD1